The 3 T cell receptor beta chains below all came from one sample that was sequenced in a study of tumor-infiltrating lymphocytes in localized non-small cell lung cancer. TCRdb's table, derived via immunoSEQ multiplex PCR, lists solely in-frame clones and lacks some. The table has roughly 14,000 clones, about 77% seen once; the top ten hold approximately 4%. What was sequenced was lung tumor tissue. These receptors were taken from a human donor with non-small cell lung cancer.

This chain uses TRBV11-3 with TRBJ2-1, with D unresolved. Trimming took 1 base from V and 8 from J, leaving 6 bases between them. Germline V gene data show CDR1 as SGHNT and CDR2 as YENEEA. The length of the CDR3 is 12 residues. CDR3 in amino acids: CASSLAWDEQFF. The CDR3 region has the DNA TGTGCCAGCAGCTTAGCTTGGGATGAGCAGTTCTTC.

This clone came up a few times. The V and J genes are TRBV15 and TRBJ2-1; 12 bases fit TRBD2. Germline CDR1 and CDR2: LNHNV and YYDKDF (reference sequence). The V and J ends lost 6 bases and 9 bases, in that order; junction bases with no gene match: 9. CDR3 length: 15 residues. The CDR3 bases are TGTGCCACCAGAAATCCTAGCGGGGGGGCCGTTGAGCAGTTCTTC. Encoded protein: CATRNPSGGAVEQFF.

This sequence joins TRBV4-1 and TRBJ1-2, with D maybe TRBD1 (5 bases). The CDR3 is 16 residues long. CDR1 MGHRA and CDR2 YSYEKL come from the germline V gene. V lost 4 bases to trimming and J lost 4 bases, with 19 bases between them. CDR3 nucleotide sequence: TGCGCCAGCAGCCGCCTCGTAGCGGGGACCGGCTATGGCTACACCTTC. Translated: CASSRLVAGTGYGYTF.